This passage covers 26 T cell receptor beta chains from one sample sequenced in a study of T-cell reconstitution after alpha-beta-depleted transplantation in children. Unique molecular identifiers were built into the TCRbeta library. From the PCR reads, TCRdb called clonotypes with MiXCR, one entry per CDR3 protein. The repertoire has 600,000 to 700,000 distinct CDR3 sequences, roughly 17% of them found once; the top ten carry 1.1%. This material consisted of PBMCs from the stem cell graft donor, taken from the stem cell graft. The receptors come from a human donor who donated a stem cell graft to a child with acute myeloid leukemia.

This clonotype has more than one count but fewer than ten. The genes are TRBV5-1 and TRBJ1-2; D unresolved. V was clipped by 0 bases and J by 2 bases, with 8 bases between them. The CDR3 is 14 amino acids. The V gene's germline CDR1 is SGHRS and CDR2 YFSETQ. The CDR3 nucleotides read TGCGCCAGCAGCTTGGACCCGAAAAACTATGGCTACACCTTC. Translated: CASSLDPKNYGYTF.

This clonotype was seen more than once but under ten times. V usage is TRBV11-2 and J usage is TRBJ2-7, with 7 bases lining up with TRBD1. Per the germline V gene, CDR1 is SGHAT and CDR2 is FQNNGV. The CDR3 has 14 residues. Trimming at V came to 5 bases and at J to 2 bases, leaving 6 bases not matched to a gene. The CDR3 region has the DNA TGTGCCAGCAGCCCTTGGGACAGACCCTACGAGCAGTACGTC. Translated: CASSPWDRPYEQYV.

This chain joins TRBV11-2 and TRBJ1-1; 10 nucleotides match TRBD1. The CDR3 runs to 14 residues. Germline CDR1 SGHAT, CDR2 FQNNGV. V gave up 1 base and J gave up 10 bases; unmatched junction bases: 6. In nucleotides, the CDR3 is TGTGCCAGCAGCTTAGTAGTGGGGGACAGGGGAGCTTTCTTT. Protein product: CASSLVVGDRGAFF.

This chain uses TRBV5-1 with TRBJ2-5; unclear D gene. The CDR3 length is 14 residues. Deletions cut 4 bases from V and 1 base from J, with 11 bases between. CDR1 is SGHRS and CDR2 is YFSETQ in the germline V gene. CDR3 sequence: CASSPAYGQETQYF. In nucleotides, the CDR3 is TGCGCCAGCAGCCCGGCTTACGGCCAAGAGACCCAGTACTTC.

This clonotype was counted ten times or more. The genes are TRBV6-5 and TRBJ2-1, with 9 bases aligning to TRBD1. The CDR3 extends over 16 amino acids. The junction had 8 bases not matched to a gene; V was cut back by 5 bases and J by 3 bases. From germline, CDR1 is MNHEY and CDR2 SVGAGI. The CDR3 nucleotides read TGTGCCAGCAGTACAACGACAGGGGGGAACTACAATGAGCAGTTCTTC. Protein product: CASSTTTGGNYNEQFF.

This clonotype occurred many times. The rearrangement links TRBV20-1 to TRBJ2-7, with D tentatively TRBD1 (6 bases). V shed 2 bases and J shed 6 bases, with 23 bases lying between them. Germline V CDR1 and CDR2: DFQATT, SNEGSKA (reference sequence). This CDR3 has 16 residues. The CDR3 nucleotides are TGCAGTGCTAGATCCCGAACAGGGCCCCAGTCGGCCGAGCAGTACTTC. Translated: CSARSRTGPQSAEQYF.

The V and J genes are TRBV27 and TRBJ2-1, with 14 bases lining up with TRBD2. The V and J ends lost 2 bases and 6 bases, in that order; junction bases with no gene match: 9. Germline V lookup: CDR1 MNHEY, CDR2 SMNVEV (reference sequence). The CDR3 is made up of 18 amino acids. The CDR3 is CASSLPGLAGGDSNEQFF. The CDR3 nucleotides read TGTGCCAGCAGTTTACCCGGACTAGCGGGGGGTGACTCCAATGAGCAGTTCTTC.

There are many counts of this clonotype. This chain uses TRBV7-2 with TRBJ2-7; unclear D gene. Germline V gene data show CDR1 as SGHTA and CDR2 as FQGNSA. V was clipped by 4 bases and J by 0 bases, with 16 bases between them. The CDR3 loop spans 16 amino acids. CDR3 loop: CASSSSRTESSYEQYF. The CDR3 bases are TGTGCCAGCAGCTCGTCCCGGACCGAAAGCTCCTACGAGCAGTACTTC.

This clonotype came up many times. The chain is built from TRBV6-1 and TRBJ1-4, with 7 bases lining up with TRBD1. This CDR3 contains 14 residues. The germline CDR1 and CDR2 sequences are MNHNS and SASEGT. V shed 8 bases, J shed 0 bases, and the junction held 3 bases outside the gene matches. The CDR3 DNA is TGTGCCAGCTCAACAGGGGCAACTAATGAAAAACTGTTTTTT. Its protein product is CASSTGATNEKLFF.

As to this clonotype: An end of the junction differs from the germline gene, which may be a read error. The chain recombines TRBV6-1 with TRBJ2-7; tentatively, D is TRBD2 (6 bases). The germline V gene has CDR1 MNHNS and CDR2 SASEGT. This CDR3 has 14 residues. CDR3 DNA: TGTGCCAGCAGTATTGGCGGGATAGCCTACGAGCAGTCCTTC. It yields the protein CASSIGGIAYEQSF.

This clonotype was seen many times. V usage is TRBV20-1 and J usage is TRBJ2-3; 10 bases fit TRBD2. J was trimmed by 2 bases and V by 5 bases; bases with no gene match: 7. The CDR3 runs 15 residues. CDR1 and CDR2 (germline): DFQATT, SNEGSKA (reference sequence). CDR3 in DNA: TGCAGTGCTGGTACTAGCGGGGAATACACAGATACGCAGTATTTT. As protein: CSAGTSGEYTDTQYF.

This clonotype came up many times. The gene calls are TRBV25-1 and TRBJ2-3, with 9 bases fitting TRBD1. The CDR3 has 14 residues. The V segment lost 5 bases and the J segment 1 base; nucleotides outside the gene matches: 1. Germline V lookup: CDR1 MGHDK, CDR2 SYGVNS. The CDR3 bases are TGTGCCAGCAGTACAGGGGGCCGCACAGATACGCAGTATTTT. This sequence encodes CASSTGGRTDTQYF.

This clonotype has only a few counts. CDR3 sequence reads: CASSPGGPNEKLFF. The CDR3 DNA reads TGTGCCAGCAGTCCGGGGGGGCCTAATGAAAAACTGTTTTTT. The chain links TRBV28 to TRBJ1-4; perhaps TRBD1 as D (6 bases). V was pared by 5 bases and J by 3 bases, with 10 bases between. CDR3 length equals 14 residues. The germline V gene encodes CDR1 MDHEN and CDR2 SYDVKM.

This clonotype was found a few times. The V and J genes are TRBV7-9 and TRBJ2-1; D is unresolved. Trimming removed 5 bases at V and 0 bases at J, with 11 bases between. This CDR3 comprises 15 residues. Germline V gene data show CDR1 as SEHNR and CDR2 as FQNEAQ (reference sequence). The CDR3 protein is CASSPKGSSYNEQFF. The DNA for the CDR3 is TGTGCCAGCAGCCCCAAGGGAAGCTCCTACAATGAGCAGTTCTTC.

Comment on this clonotype: This may arise from a read error, as a much more abundant clone is one base away. The chain has TRBV4-2 and TRBJ1-2, with D possibly matching TRBD1 (5 bases). The V gene lost 4 bases and the J gene lost 4 bases, with 13 bases spanning the gap. In germline, CDR1 is LGHNA, CDR2 YNFKEQ. The CDR3 extends over 14 amino acids. The CDR3 DNA reads TGTGCCAGCAGCCGGGGCAGGGTTGGCTATGGCTACACCTTC. Residues: CASSRGRVGYGYTF.

The chain combines TRBV20-1 with TRBJ2-2; 9 bases match TRBD2. The germline gives CDR1 DFQATT, CDR2 SNEGSKA (reference sequence). There are 15 residues in the CDR3. J was trimmed by 8 bases and V by 1 base; bases with no gene match: 8. The DNA of the CDR3 is TGCAGTGCTAGAGTCCAGCGGGGGGCAGCAGGGGAGCTGTTTTTT. Translating gives CSARVQRGAAGELFF.

This clonotype showed up many times. The chain joins TRBV20-1 to TRBJ2-1; a possible D gene is TRBD2 (6 bases). Trimming removed 6 bases from V and 9 bases from J, with 12 bases in between. The CDR3 sequence is 11 residues long. Per the germline V gene, CDR1 is DFQATT and CDR2 is SNEGSKA (reference sequence). The DNA for the CDR3 is TGCAGTGCCCGGGACTCTTTTGAGCAGTTCTTC. This gives the protein CSARDSFEQFF.

This clonotype was seen at least ten times. This sequence joins TRBV29-1 and TRBJ2-7; 11 bases map to TRBD1. The V gene end was trimmed by 6 bases and the J gene end by 5 bases; junction bases not matched to a gene: 3. The CDR3 sequence is 12 residues long. The germline CDR1 and CDR2 sequences are SQVTM and ANQGSEA. CDR3 nucleotide sequence: TGCAGCGTCAGGGGACAGGGGGACGAGCAGTACTTC. It encodes CSVRGQGDEQYF.

The sample holds a few counts of this clonotype. The J gene is TRBJ2-7, the V gene TRBV12-3 or TRBV12-4; D gene unclear. The CDR3 spans 12 residues. The V gene lost 5 bases and the J gene lost 3 bases, with 8 bases spanning the gap. In nucleotides, the CDR3 is TGTGCCAGCAGTCCCGCTTTCTACGAGCAGTACTTC. This gives the protein CASSPAFYEQYF.

This chain joins TRBV6-2 or TRBV6-3 and TRBJ2-2, with TRBD2 identical over 11 bases. This CDR3 contains 17 residues. Germline loops: CDR1 MNHEY, CDR2 SVGEGT. With V trimmed by 6 bases and J by 3 bases, 9 bases remained unmatched. DNA of the CDR3: TGTGCCAGCAGCACTAGCGGGGGTACCTGGGACACCGGGGAGCTGTTTTTT. Translated, it gives CASSTSGGTWDTGELFF.

V is TRBV9 and J is TRBJ2-1; D is uncertain. Germline lookup yields CDR1 SGDLS and CDR2 YYNGEE. The CDR3 loop spans 15 amino acids. The V end was cut by 3 bases, the J end by 5 bases, with 15 bases between. CDR3: CASSAISSRNNEQFF. CDR3 nucleotides: TGTGCCAGCAGCGCCATTTCGAGCAGAAACAATGAGCAGTTCTTC.

V is TRBV5-1 and J is TRBJ2-7, with unresolved D. This CDR3 comprises 14 residues. The germline V gene encodes CDR1 SGHRS and CDR2 YFSETQ. The V and J ends lost 7 bases and 2 bases respectively, with 16 bases between them. The CDR3 DNA reads TGCGCCAGCGGGTCGGGCGAAACTCCCTACGAGCAGTACTTC. This encodes CASGSGETPYEQYF.

This clonotype turned up a few times. The chain recombines TRBV20-1 with TRBJ2-1, with 11 positions matching TRBD2. CDR3 length equals 16 residues. CDR1 is DFQATT, CDR2 SNEGSKA, per germline (reference sequence). The V gene end was trimmed by 3 bases and the J gene end by 4 bases; junction bases not matched to a gene: 8. DNA of the CDR3: TGCAGTGCTAGGGATTTCCTAGCGGGGGGATACAATGAGCAGTTCTTC. Protein sequence: CSARDFLAGGYNEQFF.

CDR3 in DNA: TGTGCCAGCAGCTCCGTGCCGGGACCCAAATCCTACGAGCAGTACTTC. This sequence encodes CASSSVPGPKSYEQYF. The chain combines TRBV7-9 with TRBJ2-7, with D perhaps given as TRBD1 or TRBD2 (5 bases each). The germline V and J ends were trimmed by 4 bases and 1 base, with 17 bases remaining between them. CDR1 is SEHNR, CDR2 FQNEAQ, per germline (reference sequence). The CDR3 has 16 amino acids.

V gene TRBV5-1 combines with J gene TRBJ1-1; D is undetermined. The CDR3 consists of 14 residues. Trimming shortened V by 5 bases and J by 2 bases, and 13 bases separated the two germline ends. CDR1 SGHRS and CDR2 YFSETQ come from the germline V gene. The CDR3 bases are TGCGCCAGCAGTCGTACCTCAGATAACACTGAAGCTTTCTTT. It is translated as CASSRTSDNTEAFF.

This chain connects TRBV7-2 to TRBJ2-1, with 11 bases aligning to TRBD2. V shed 4 bases, J shed 2 bases, and the junction held 7 bases outside the gene matches. Germline assignment: CDR1 SGHTA and CDR2 FQGNSA. This CDR3 has 17 residues. The CDR3 reads CASSSVAGGRPYNEQFF. CDR3 DNA: TGTGCCAGCAGCTCCGTAGCGGGGGGGAGACCCTACAATGAGCAGTTCTTC.